This T cell receptor beta chain was sequenced in a study of response to subunit inactivated influenza vaccine. Study conclusions and caveats: Only a handful of new T cells, the authors suggested, are recruited with each seasonal influenza vaccination.

This clonotype has a count of ten or more. Its antigen is currently unknown. V was shortened by 6 bases and J by 8 bases, with 19 bases between the two germline ends. Germline V gene sequence: CDR1 LGHDT, CDR2 YNNKEL (reference sequence). The CDR3 loop spans 14 amino acids. TCRdb reanalysed the RT-PCR reads using MiXCR and keeps one entry per CDR3 protein. The data hold around 320,000 distinct CDR3 sequences, with approximately 21% observed a single time. The TCR sequence derives from a man aged 50 to 69 who received an inactivated influenza vaccine. This specimen consisted of PBMCs from blood, obtained around 22 months after vaccination. This sequence joins TRBV3-1 and TRBJ1-2; a weak D match, TRBD1 (5 bases). The CDR3 sequence: CASSPTRRGGGYTF. In nucleotides, the CDR3 is TGTGCCAGCAGTCCTACCCGGAGGGGAGGCGGCTACACCTTC.